This T cell receptor beta chain was sequenced in a study of blood T cells in healthy people across ages. Study results and caveats: Correlation between TCR beta diversity and naive T cell percentage was strong. The fall in TCR beta diversity per million T cells was roughly linear with age. Unknown donor CMV status possibly confounded expanded clonotype changes.

Together with a sample-barcoded 5' primer, a J-beta primer mix was included in a second PCR lasting roughly 7 to 11 cycles. Every molecule of cDNA carried a tag from a template-switch adaptor with 12 random nucleotides. TCRdb used MiXCR to reprocess the 5' RACE reads, holding one entry per CDR3 protein. Of about a million distinct CDR3 sequences listed, roughly 50% were seen once; the top ten hold around 15%. Notes on this clonotype: Its specificity is unknown.

Trimming removed 3 bases from V and 2 bases from J, with 11 bases in between. The CDR3 loop spans 14 amino acids. This chain joins TRBV12-3 or TRBV12-4 and TRBJ2-7; unclear D gene. This receptor was taken from a man aged 25 to 45 in good health. Source material: blood. The DNA of the CDR3 is TGTGCCAGCAGTTTGAACCCCCGGACCTACGAGCAGTACTTC. As protein: CASSLNPRTYEQYF.